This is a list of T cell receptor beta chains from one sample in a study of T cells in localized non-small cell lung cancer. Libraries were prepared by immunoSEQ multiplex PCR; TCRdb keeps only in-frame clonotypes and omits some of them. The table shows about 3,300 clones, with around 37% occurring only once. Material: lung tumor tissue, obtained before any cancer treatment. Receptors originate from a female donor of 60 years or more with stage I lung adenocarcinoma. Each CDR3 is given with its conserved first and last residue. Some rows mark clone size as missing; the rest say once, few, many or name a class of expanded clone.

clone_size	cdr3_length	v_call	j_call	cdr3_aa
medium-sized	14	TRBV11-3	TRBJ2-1	CASSLVDRADEQFF
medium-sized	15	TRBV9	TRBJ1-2	CASSRSNRDLYGYTF
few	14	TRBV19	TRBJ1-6	CASSIRDRGSPLHF
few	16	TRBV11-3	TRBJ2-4	CASSLTSGSPGDIQYF
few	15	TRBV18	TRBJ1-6	CASSPPQGSNSPLHF
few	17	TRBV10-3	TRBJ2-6	CAIRPGQYQLWANVLTF
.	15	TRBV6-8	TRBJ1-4	CASRLSGPTNEKLFF
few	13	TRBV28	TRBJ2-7	CASSLQGQNEQYF
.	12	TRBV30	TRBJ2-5	CAWSGQKETQYF
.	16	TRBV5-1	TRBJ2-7	CASSRSVGGYMDEQYF